This T cell receptor (beta chain) is from a study of shared clonotypes between healthy human individuals. This CDR3 contains 12 residues. The junction had 0 bases not matched to a gene; V was cut back by 0 bases and J by 4 bases. Per the germline V gene, CDR1 is GTSNPN and CDR2 is SVGIG (reference sequence). Method: immunoSEQ multiplex PCR; TCRdb's copy keeps in-frame clones and lacks some. The sample lists about 580,000 clones, 95% to 98% occurring once. Naive CD8 cells comprised CD45RO-negative, CCR7-positively selected cells, excluding terminally differentiated effector memory CD45RA+ cells. With regard to this clone: This sample includes further DNA sequences coding for the same CDR3.

This chain connects TRBV30 to TRBJ2-7; 7 bases align to TRBD2. The TCR comes from a man younger than 45 in good health. Input material: naive CD8+ T cells sorted from blood. The CDR3 sequence: CAWSVGGYEQYF. The CDR3 coding sequence is TGTGCCTGGAGTGTCGGGGGGTACGAGCAGTACTTC.